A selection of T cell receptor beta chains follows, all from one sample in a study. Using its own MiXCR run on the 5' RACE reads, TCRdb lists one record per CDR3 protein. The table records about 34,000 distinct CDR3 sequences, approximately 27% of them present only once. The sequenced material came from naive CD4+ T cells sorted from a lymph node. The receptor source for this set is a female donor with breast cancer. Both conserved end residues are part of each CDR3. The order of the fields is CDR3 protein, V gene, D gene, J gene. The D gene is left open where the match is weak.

CAISESRGRLYEQYF	TRBV10-3	-	TRBJ2-7
CSARGLQSSNQPQHF	TRBV20-1	-	TRBJ1-5
CASSELTKNIQYF	TRBV2	-	TRBJ2-4
CASSLLAGYNEQFF	TRBV12-3/TRBV12-4	TRBD2	TRBJ2-1
CSVEGTGVHYNEQFF	TRBV29-1	TRBD1	TRBJ2-1
CASSRPTRTYGYTF	TRBV11-2	-	TRBJ1-2
CASSQGETSGNMLFF	TRBV4-1	TRBD2	TRBJ2-2
CSARAAGGSDTQYF	TRBV20-1	TRBD2	TRBJ2-3
CASSLVGTGHSGANVLTF	TRBV5-4	TRBD1	TRBJ2-6
CSVGGRDQPQHF	TRBV29-1	-	TRBJ1-5
CASRHDSGYTF	TRBV5-1	-	TRBJ1-2
CASSQDRTKNIQYF	TRBV4-3	-	TRBJ2-4
CASSSQDRVGFIGSPNTGELFF	TRBV21-1	-	TRBJ2-2
CASSQGTSSYEQYF	TRBV27	-	TRBJ2-7
CASSPGQGARDTQYF	TRBV6-5	TRBD1	TRBJ2-3
CASSSNYGYTF	TRBV13	-	TRBJ1-2
CASSVGQGTDTQYF	TRBV2	TRBD1	TRBJ2-3
CSARWGPTDTQYF	TRBV20-1	-	TRBJ2-3
CATSGPSSSYNEQFF	TRBV15	-	TRBJ2-1
CASSLFGNGELFF	TRBV5-1	-	TRBJ2-2
CASSLDRNTGELFF	TRBV5-1	-	TRBJ2-2
CTSSEAFGSFSGNTIYF	TRBV25-1	-	TRBJ1-3
CASSFVYEQYF	TRBV28	-	TRBJ2-7
CASRRGASNQPQHF	TRBV7-8	-	TRBJ1-5
CASSLAGRTNEQYF	TRBV7-2	-	TRBJ2-7
CASSEALGRAYEQYF	TRBV6-1	-	TRBJ2-7
CASSFAGGPYEQFF	TRBV7-3	TRBD2	TRBJ2-1
CASSLRGRTPQETQYF	TRBV5-6	-	TRBJ2-5
CASSHHPGQHTGELFF	TRBV12-3/TRBV12-4	-	TRBJ2-2
CASSLGFSEQFF	TRBV28	-	TRBJ2-1
CANSPGLLWRSYNEQFF	TRBV25-1	-	TRBJ2-1
CASSFQRDYYEQYF	TRBV7-2	TRBD2	TRBJ2-7
CAISEGGAGLVGETQYF	TRBV10-3	-	TRBJ2-5
CASSPPGAYEQYF	TRBV18	-	TRBJ2-7
CASSPTSGYNEQFF	TRBV7-9	TRBD2	TRBJ2-1
CASSLAPSWAGEQYF	TRBV7-8	-	TRBJ2-7
CASSPRSVTTDTQYF	TRBV7-3	-	TRBJ2-3
CSVVNSGNTIYF	TRBV29-1	-	TRBJ1-3
CASSLVGSGTEAFF	TRBV5-1	-	TRBJ1-1
CASSRGEGTEAFF	TRBV27	-	TRBJ1-1
CSTRTSGSEQFF	TRBV20-1	TRBD2	TRBJ2-1
CASSRGAITDTQYF	TRBV5-1	-	TRBJ2-3
CSAGGPGDTEAFF	TRBV20-1	-	TRBJ1-1
CSARGESNTDTQYF	TRBV20-1	-	TRBJ2-3
CASSKELGRDTQYF	TRBV6-5	-	TRBJ2-3
CASSSWGTSSYEQYF	TRBV6-2/TRBV6-3	-	TRBJ2-7
CSASGLAGEYEQYF	TRBV20-1	TRBD2	TRBJ2-7
CASSLARGQYNEQFF	TRBV7-3	TRBD1	TRBJ2-1
CSARQGGASEKLFF	TRBV20-1	TRBD1	TRBJ1-4
CATSDATGILNTQYF	TRBV24-1	TRBD1	TRBJ2-3
CASSYRENNQPQHF	TRBV6-1	-	TRBJ1-5
CASRTGNGYTF	TRBV27	TRBD1	TRBJ1-2
CASSKLRDRVKNEQFF	TRBV5-1	TRBD1	TRBJ2-1